A selection of T cell receptor beta chains follows, all from one sample in a study of blood T cell repertoires in COVID-19. TCRdb's table, derived via immunoSEQ multiplex PCR, lists solely in-frame clones and lacks some. Among about 300,000 clones, 80% to 90% were seen once, and the ten largest hold under 11%. Source material: PBMCs or T cells enriched from blood (not recorded which). These receptors were obtained from a woman younger than 35 who had recovered from COVID-19. Each CDR3 is given without its conserved first and last residue. The order of the fields is J gene, CDR3 length, V gene, D gene, CDR3 protein. A D gene is named only where the DNA matches it firmly.

>TRBJ1-3|13|TRBV5-1|.
ASSSAGVGGNTIY
>TRBJ1-5|12|TRBV2|.
ASSKQGQDQPQH
>TRBJ1-5|13|TRBV19|.
ASQNGVFGNQPQH
>TRBJ1-5|11|TRBV30|TRBD1
AWNEGAGQPQH
>TRBJ2-5|15|TRBV10-3|.
AISERSGRRVQETQY
>TRBJ2-4|15|TRBV7-6|.
ASSLVLEGGAKNIQY
>TRBJ1-3|13|TRBV6-5|TRBD1
ASRGDRGGGNTIY
>TRBJ2-7|11|TRBV28|.
ASSLRDSYEQY
>TRBJ2-3|12|TRBV14|.
ASSPVVVTDTQY
>TRBJ1-6|11|TRBV27|.
ASRGHGNSPLH
>TRBJ2-7|16|TRBV11-2|TRBD2
ASSLSPREEREAHEQY
>TRBJ1-2|12|TRBV30|TRBD1
AWSARTGPGGYT
>TRBJ1-2|10|TRBV10-3|TRBD1
AISEQGYGYT
>TRBJ1-1|12|TRBV19|.
ASSVGSVNTEAF
>TRBJ1-5|13|TRBV6-4|TRBD1
ASREQGASNQPQH
>TRBJ1-1|10|TRBV15|.
ATSRDVVEAF
>TRBJ1-2|11|TRBV3-1/TRBV3-2|.
ASSHREGRVDT
>TRBJ1-1|12|TRBV24-1|.
ATSDSQGTTEAF
>TRBJ2-5|11|TRBV27|.
ASALGTWETQY
>TRBJ1-5|12|TRBV30|TRBD1
AWSLQGADQPQH
>TRBJ2-7|12|TRBV4-1|TRBD1
ASSPITGGYEQY
>TRBJ2-7|13|TRBV18|TRBD1
ASSPQTGGGYEQY
>TRBJ1-2|12|TRBV6-1|.
ASSERTEVYGYT
>TRBJ2-3|14|TRBV19|TRBD1
ASGSAGTGSTDTQY
>TRBJ1-1|15|TRBV6-4|TRBD1
ASSDTDRGLVNTEAF
>TRBJ1-6|13|TRBV6-5|.
ASTRGAFYNSPLH
>TRBJ1-1|14|TRBV6-2/TRBV6-3|.
ASSPLGTEGSLGAF
>TRBJ2-3|13|TRBV29-1|.
SVDLGSGGTDTQY
>TRBJ2-1|11|TRBV7-3|.
ASSLNVAHEQF
>TRBJ2-7|12|TRBV7-9|TRBD1
ASSTPGGSYEQY
>TRBJ2-3|17|TRBV5-4|TRBD2
ASSLGGISGGPSTDTQY
>TRBJ1-6|14|TRBV28|.
ASSLFFGEFNSPLH
>TRBJ1-2|13|TRBV6-1|.
ASSDDLGQGHGYT
>TRBJ1-2|11|TRBV28|.
ASSLWPGFGYT
>TRBJ1-2|11|TRBV5-1|.
ASSLNLGGGYT